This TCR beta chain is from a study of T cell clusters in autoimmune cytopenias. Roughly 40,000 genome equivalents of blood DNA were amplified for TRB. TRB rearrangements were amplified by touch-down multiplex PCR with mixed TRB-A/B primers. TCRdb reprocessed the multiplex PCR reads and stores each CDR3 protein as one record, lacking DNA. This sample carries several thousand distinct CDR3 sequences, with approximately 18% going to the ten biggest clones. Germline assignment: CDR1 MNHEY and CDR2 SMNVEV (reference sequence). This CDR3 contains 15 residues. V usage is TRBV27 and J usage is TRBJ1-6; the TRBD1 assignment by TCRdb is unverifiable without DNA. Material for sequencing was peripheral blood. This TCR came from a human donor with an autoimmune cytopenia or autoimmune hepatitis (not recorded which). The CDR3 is CASSLSGGNNSPLHF.